The clone carrying this T cell receptor (beta chain) was recorded once. Its antigen is unidentified. CDR3 length: 14 amino acids. With 8 bases clipped from V and 6 bases from J, the junction kept 9 bases outside the gene matches. Germline CDR1 reads WNHNN; CDR2 reads SYGVQD (reference sequence). PRAID featured prominent immunodeficiency. The sample belongs to a study of stem cell transplantation in POMP-related autoinflammatory disease. About the study: The study hypothesized thymoproteasome defects skew the TRB repertoire via impaired CD8+ selection. Before transplant: CD4+ naive skewing, low CD8+ proportions, reduced cytokine secretion.

Study conclusions and caveats: Across all analyzed T-cell subsets, patients with PRAID tended toward reduced diversity and increased clonality. In PRAID patients, the number of distinct TRB V-J gene pairings was restricted.

Sequenced by immunoSEQ multiplex PCR; TCRdb stores in-frame clones only, minus some. The data contain about 8,900 clones, approximately 93% of them singletons. The chain uses TRBV10-1 and TRBJ2-7, with 11 positions matching TRBD2. The clonotype was recovered from a human donor with POMP-related autoinflammation and immune dysregulation (PRAID). This material consisted of CD8+ T cells from PBMCs, taken before stem cell transplantation. CDR3 region: CASSSSGTSGEQYF. CDR3 DNA sequence: TGCGCCAGCTCAAGTTCCGGGACTAGCGGCGAGCAGTACTTC.